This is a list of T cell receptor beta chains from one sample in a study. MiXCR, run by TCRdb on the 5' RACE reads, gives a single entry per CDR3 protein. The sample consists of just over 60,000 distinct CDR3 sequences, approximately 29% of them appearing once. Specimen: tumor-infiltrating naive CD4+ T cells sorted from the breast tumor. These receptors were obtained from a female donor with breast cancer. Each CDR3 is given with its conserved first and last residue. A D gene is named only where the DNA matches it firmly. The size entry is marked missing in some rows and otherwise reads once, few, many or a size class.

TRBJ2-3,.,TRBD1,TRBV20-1,TGCAGTGCTACCAAGTCCGGGACAGGGGGTTTGGGTACGCAGTATTTT,CSATKSGTGGLGTQYF
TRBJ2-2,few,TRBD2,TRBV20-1,TGCAGTGCTAGGACTAGCGGGGGCTTCGGCTCAAACACCGGGGAGCTGTTTTTT,CSARTSGGFGSNTGELFF
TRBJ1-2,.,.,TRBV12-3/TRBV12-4,TGTGCCAGCCGGGGCTATGGCTACACCTTC,CASRGYGYTF
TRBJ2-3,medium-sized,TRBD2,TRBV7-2,TGTGCCAGCAACCCCGGACTAGCTGTAGTAGATACGCAGTATTTT,CASNPGLAVVDTQYF
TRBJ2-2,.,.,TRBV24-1,TGTGCCACCTCCAATAGCGTGACGAACACCGGGGAGCTGTTTTTT,CATSNSVTNTGELFF
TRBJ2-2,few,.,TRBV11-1,TGTGCCAGCAGCTTAAGGACAGACGTGGACACCGGGGAGCTGTTTTTT,CASSLRTDVDTGELFF
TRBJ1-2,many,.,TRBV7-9,TGTGCCAGCAGCTTGTGGGATGGCTACACCTTC,CASSLWDGYTF
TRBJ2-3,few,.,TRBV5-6,TGTGCCAGCAGCCCGACGGACAGCCTTAGCACAGATACGCAGTATTTT,CASSPTDSLSTDTQYF
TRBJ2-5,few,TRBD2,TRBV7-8,TGTGCCAGCAGCTTAGGGAGAACCGGGACTAGAGAGACCCAGTACTTC,CASSLGRTGTRETQYF
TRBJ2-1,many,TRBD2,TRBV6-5,TGTGCCAGCAGTAGCCCCCGAGCGGGAGGAGGCAATGAGCAGTTCTTC,CASSSPRAGGGNEQFF
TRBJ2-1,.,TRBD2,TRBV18,TGTGCCAGCTCACCCCTAGCGGGGACCTACAATGAGCAGTTCTTC,CASSPLAGTYNEQFF
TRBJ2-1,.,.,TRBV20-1,TGCAGTGCTTTCCGTGGCGGATACAATGAGCAGTTCTTC,CSAFRGGYNEQFF
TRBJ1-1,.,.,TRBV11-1,TGTGCCAGCAGCGGGCGCACTCCAGGGGCCGTTGAAGCTTCCTTT,CASSGRTPGAVEASF
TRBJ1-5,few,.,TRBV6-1,TGTGCCAGCAGTGAGTCTCCTAGCCGCAATCAGCCCCAGCATTTT,CASSESPSRNQPQHF
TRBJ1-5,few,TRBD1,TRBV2,TGTGCCAGCAAGGGACAGAGCAATCAGCCCCAGCATTTT,CASKGQSNQPQHF
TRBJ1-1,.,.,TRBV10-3,TGTGCCATCAGATCGACGGCCGGGGGCACTGAAGCTTTCTTT,CAIRSTAGGTEAFF
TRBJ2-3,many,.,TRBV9,TGTGCCAGCAGCGAGGACCACGGCACAGATACGCAGTATTTT,CASSEDHGTDTQYF
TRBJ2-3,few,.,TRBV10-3,TGTGCCATCAGCAGCAGGGATACAGATACGCAGTATTTT,CAISSRDTDTQYF
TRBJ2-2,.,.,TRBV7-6,TGTGCCAGCAGCTTCCGACCGGGGACATCCGGGGAGCTGTTTTTT,CASSFRPGTSGELFF
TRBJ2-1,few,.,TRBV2,TGTGCCAGCAGGAGGGAGGCAGGGGATAATGAGCAGTTCTTC,CASRREAGDNEQFF
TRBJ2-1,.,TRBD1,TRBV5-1,TGCGCCAGCAGCTCTCAGGGGGCTCGGGGCAATGAGCAGTTCTTC,CASSSQGARGNEQFF
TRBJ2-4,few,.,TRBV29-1,TGCAGCGTTCGACAGACGCTAGCCAAAAACATTCAGTACTTC,CSVRQTLAKNIQYF
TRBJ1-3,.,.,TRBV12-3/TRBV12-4,TGTGCCAGCAGGACTACAGGTTTTGGAAACACCATACATTTT,CASRTTGFGNTIHF
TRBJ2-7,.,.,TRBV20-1,TGCAGTGCTAGTCAACCCAGGGCGGGTGGCTACGAGCAGTACTTC,CSASQPRAGGYEQYF
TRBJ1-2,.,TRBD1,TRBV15,TGTGCCACCAGCAGGAAAAGTCGACAGGGGGAAAACTATGGCTACACCTTC,CATSRKSRQGENYGYTF
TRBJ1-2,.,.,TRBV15,TGTGCCACCAGCAGAGATCTTAAGGCGGGCTACACCTTC,CATSRDLKAGYTF
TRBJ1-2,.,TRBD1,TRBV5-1,TGCGCCAGCAGCAACGTCACAGGGGGATATGGCTACACCTTC,CASSNVTGGYGYTF
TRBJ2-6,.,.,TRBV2,TGTGCCAGCAGTCCCACCTGGCGTAGCTCTGGGGCCAACGTCCTGACTTTC,CASSPTWRSSGANVLTF
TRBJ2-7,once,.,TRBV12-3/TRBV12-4,TGTGCCAGCAGTCCCCAACGGCTCAGCTCCCACGAGCAGTACTTC,CASSPQRLSSHEQYF
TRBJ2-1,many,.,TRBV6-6,TGTGCCAGCAGTTTGGGGGGCTTGGACAATGAGCAGTTCTTC,CASSLGGLDNEQFF
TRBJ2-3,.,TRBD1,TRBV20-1,TGCAGTGCTAGAGATTATAACAGGGGAACAGATACGCAGTATTTT,CSARDYNRGTDTQYF
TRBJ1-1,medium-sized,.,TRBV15,TGTGCCACCAGCAGAGAGTCGACGAACACTGAAGCTTTCTTT,CATSRESTNTEAFF
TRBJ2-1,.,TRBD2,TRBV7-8,TGTGCCAGCAGCCCAACCGGGACTAGCCGTAATGAGCAGTTCTTC,CASSPTGTSRNEQFF
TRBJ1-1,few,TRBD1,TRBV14,TGTGCCAGCAGCCTCACCACAGGGGTTGAAGCTTTCTTT,CASSLTTGVEAFF
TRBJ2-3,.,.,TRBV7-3,TGTGCCAGCAGCTTATTCCCGAAAGATACGCAGTATTTT,CASSLFPKDTQYF
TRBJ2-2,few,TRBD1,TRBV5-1,TGCGCCAGCAGCTTGCGACAGGGTGACACCGGGGAGCTGTTTTTT,CASSLRQGDTGELFF
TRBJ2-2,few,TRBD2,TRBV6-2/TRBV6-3,TGTGCCAGCAGTCCTAGCGGGAGAGGATGGAGGACCGGGGAGCTGTTTTTT,CASSPSGRGWRTGELFF
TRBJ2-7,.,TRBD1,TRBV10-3,TGTGCCGTACGACAGGGCTCCTCCTACGAGCAGTACTTC,CAVRQGSSYEQYF
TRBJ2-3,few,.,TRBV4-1,TGCGCCAGCAGCCAAGTAGACTCCACAGATACGCAGTATTTT,CASSQVDSTDTQYF
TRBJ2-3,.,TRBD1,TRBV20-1,TGCAGTGCTAGGGAGGGACAGGGAACAGATACGCAGTATTTT,CSAREGQGTDTQYF
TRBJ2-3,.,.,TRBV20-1,TGCAGTGCTCCCCAGGTGGGCACAGATACGCAGTATTTT,CSAPQVGTDTQYF
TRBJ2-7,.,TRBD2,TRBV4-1,TGCGCCAGCAGCCAAGTAAATATGGGACTAGCGGGTGACGAGCAATACTTC,CASSQVNMGLAGDEQYF
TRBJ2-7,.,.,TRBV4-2,TGTGCCAGCAGCCAAGCGGAGGGCACCTACGAGCAGTACTTC,CASSQAEGTYEQYF
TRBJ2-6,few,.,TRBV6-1,TGTGCCAGCAGTGAAACCCGCCCGGGGGGGGCCAACGTCCTGACTTTC,CASSETRPGGANVLTF
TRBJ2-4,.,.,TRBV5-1,TGCGCCAGCAGCTCGGGACGGGAAAACATTCAGTACTTC,CASSSGRENIQYF
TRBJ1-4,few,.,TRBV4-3,TGCGCCAGCGGCCAAGACCCGATAGGGGGTGATGAAAAACTGTTTTTT,CASGQDPIGGDEKLFF
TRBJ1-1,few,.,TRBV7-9,TGTGCCAGCAGCTTACAGCAGGGTGAGAACACTGAAGCTTTCTTT,CASSLQQGENTEAFF
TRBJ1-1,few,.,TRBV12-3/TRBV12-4,TGTGCCAGTTACAGGGTTCCGAACACTGAAGCTTTCTTT,CASYRVPNTEAFF
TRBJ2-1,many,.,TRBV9,TGTGCCAGCAGCGTAGTATCTGAGAGCAATGAGCAGTTCTTC,CASSVVSESNEQFF
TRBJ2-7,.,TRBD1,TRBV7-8,TGTGCCAGCAGCCCCCGGGACAGAGCCTACGAGCAGTACTTC,CASSPRDRAYEQYF
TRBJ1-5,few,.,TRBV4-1,TGCGCCAGCAGCCAAGTCGATATGGGGTTAAAGGGCAATCAGCCCCAGCATTTT,CASSQVDMGLKGNQPQHF
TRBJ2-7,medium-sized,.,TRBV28,TGTGCCAGCAGTCCCGGACGGGTGGGGTACGAGCAGTACTTC,CASSPGRVGYEQYF
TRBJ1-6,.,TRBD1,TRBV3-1,TGTGCCAGCAGCTCCATCGGACAGGTTAATTCACCCCTCCACTTT,CASSSIGQVNSPLHF
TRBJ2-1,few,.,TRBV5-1,TGCGCCAGCAGCCGGGACACCTACAATGAGCAGTTCTTC,CASSRDTYNEQFF